This is a list of T cell receptor beta chains from one sample in a study of blood T cell repertoires in COVID-19. The table came from immunoSEQ multiplex PCR; TCRdb's copy has only in-frame clones and leaves some out. The table lists 150,000 or so clones, 87% of them singletons, with roughly 6.6% in the top ten. Material for sequencing was peripheral blood. The receptor source for this set is a man older than 75 with acute or convalescent COVID-19. Each CDR3 is given with its conserved first and last residue. Each record gives: clone size, V gene, J gene, D gene, CDR3 DNA, CDR3 protein. A D gene is named only where the DNA matches it firmly. Not all rows give a size; the values are once, few, many and, for expanded clones, a class.

clone size: few
V gene: TRBV11-2
J gene: TRBJ2-2
D gene: TRBD2
CDR3 DNA: TGTGCCAGCAGCTTGGGACTAGAGAACACCGGGGAGCTGTTTTTT
CDR3 protein: CASSLGLENTGELFF

clone size: NA
V gene: TRBV6-5
J gene: TRBJ1-4
D gene: NA
CDR3 DNA: TGTGCCAGCAGTACGGGTAATGAAAAACTGTTTTTT
CDR3 protein: CASSTGNEKLFF

clone size: NA
V gene: TRBV14
J gene: TRBJ1-1
D gene: TRBD1
CDR3 DNA: TGTGCCAGCAGCCAAGCAGGGGGCACTGAAGCTTTCTTT
CDR3 protein: CASSQAGGTEAFF

clone size: NA
V gene: TRBV4-1
J gene: TRBJ2-1
D gene: NA
CDR3 DNA: TGCGCCAGCAGCGCGCAAAGCTCCTACAATGAGCAGTTCTTC
CDR3 protein: CASSAQSSYNEQFF

clone size: NA
V gene: TRBV29-1
J gene: TRBJ2-3
D gene: NA
CDR3 DNA: TGCAGCGTTGAAGCTATGGAGGACCGAAGCACAGATACGCAGTATTTT
CDR3 protein: CSVEAMEDRSTDTQYF

clone size: NA
V gene: TRBV7-8
J gene: TRBJ2-3
D gene: NA
CDR3 DNA: TGTGCCAGCAGCCTAGTGGGAGCAGGGGCACCAGATACGCAGTATTTT
CDR3 protein: CASSLVGAGAPDTQYF

clone size: NA
V gene: TRBV7-8
J gene: TRBJ2-1
D gene: TRBD2
CDR3 DNA: TGTGCCAGCAGCTTAGGGTCCCTAGCGGGGGGCCACGTTAATGAGCAGTTCTTC
CDR3 protein: CASSLGSLAGGHVNEQFF

clone size: NA
V gene: TRBV19
J gene: TRBJ2-3
D gene: NA
CDR3 DNA: TGTGCCAGTAGCCTGAGGTCCCTGACAGATACGCAGTATTTT
CDR3 protein: CASSLRSLTDTQYF

clone size: once
V gene: TRBV7-9
J gene: TRBJ1-2
D gene: TRBD1
CDR3 DNA: TGTGCCAGCAGCTTAGGTCAGGGGGTGGTTGCCGACTATGGCTACACCTTC
CDR3 protein: CASSLGQGVVADYGYTF

clone size: NA
V gene: TRBV7-9
J gene: TRBJ2-1
D gene: TRBD1
CDR3 DNA: TGTGCCAGCAGCGCCACGGGACAGGGGTTACCAATGAATGAGCAGTTCTTC
CDR3 protein: CASSATGQGLPMNEQFF

clone size: NA
V gene: TRBV7-3
J gene: TRBJ2-1
D gene: NA
CDR3 DNA: TGTGCCAGCAGCTTCCTCTACGGTGGTGAGCAGTTCTTC
CDR3 protein: CASSFLYGGEQFF

clone size: NA
V gene: TRBV19
J gene: TRBJ2-7
D gene: NA
CDR3 DNA: TGTGCCAGTAGTGCGAACGGTGGAGGGACTCCCCGGTCGGAGCAGTACTTC
CDR3 protein: CASSANGGGTPRSEQYF

clone size: NA
V gene: TRBV18
J gene: TRBJ2-1
D gene: NA
CDR3 DNA: TGTGCCAGCTCACAACAGGGACCGGTCTACAATGAGCAGTTCTTC
CDR3 protein: CASSQQGPVYNEQFF

clone size: NA
V gene: TRBV3-1/TRBV3-2
J gene: TRBJ2-5
D gene: TRBD1
CDR3 DNA: TGTGCCAGCAGCCTCCAGGCAGGGGGTGGGGAGACCCAGTACTTC
CDR3 protein: CASSLQAGGGETQYF

clone size: NA
V gene: TRBV9
J gene: TRBJ1-4
D gene: NA
CDR3 DNA: TGTGCCAGCAGCGTAAGTGGAGTCCCGGGGGATTGGCCTGAAAAACTGTTTTTT
CDR3 protein: CASSVSGVPGDWPEKLFF

clone size: NA
V gene: TRBV7-9
J gene: TRBJ2-4
D gene: TRBD1
CDR3 DNA: TGTGCCAGCAGCTTAGGTGGCAGGGGGATAAACATTCAGTACTTC
CDR3 protein: CASSLGGRGINIQYF

clone size: NA
V gene: TRBV6-5
J gene: TRBJ2-3
D gene: TRBD1
CDR3 DNA: TGTGCCAGCAGCGCACAGGGGGAGTTAATAGATACGCAGTATTTT
CDR3 protein: CASSAQGELIDTQYF

clone size: NA
V gene: TRBV5-1
J gene: TRBJ2-7
D gene: TRBD1
CDR3 DNA: TGCGCCAGCACCCTGACAGGGGGCTACGAGCAGTACTTC
CDR3 protein: CASTLTGGYEQYF

clone size: NA
V gene: TRBV3-1/TRBV3-2
J gene: TRBJ2-1
D gene: TRBD1
CDR3 DNA: TGTGCCAGCAGCCTCGGGACAGGGGTCTACAATGAGCAGTTCTTC
CDR3 protein: CASSLGTGVYNEQFF

clone size: NA
V gene: TRBV10-3
J gene: TRBJ1-2
D gene: TRBD1
CDR3 DNA: TGTGCCATCAGTCCCCTAACAGGGGAAAGAAATGGCTACACCTTC
CDR3 protein: CAISPLTGERNGYTF

clone size: NA
V gene: TRBV3-1/TRBV3-2
J gene: TRBJ1-6
D gene: NA
CDR3 DNA: TGTGCCAGCAGCCCAAGGGGGAATAGTTCACCCCTCCACTTT
CDR3 protein: CASSPRGNSSPLHF

clone size: NA
V gene: TRBV20-1
J gene: TRBJ2-1
D gene: TRBD2
CDR3 DNA: TGCAGTGCTAGTCCTCTCCCCGGGACTAGCGCCTATGAGCAGTTCTTC
CDR3 protein: CSASPLPGTSAYEQFF

clone size: NA
V gene: TRBV20-1
J gene: TRBJ2-1
D gene: NA
CDR3 DNA: TGCAGTGCTAGTCCCGGGAGCTCCTACAATGAGCAGTTCTTC
CDR3 protein: CSASPGSSYNEQFF

clone size: NA
V gene: TRBV6-5
J gene: TRBJ1-1
D gene: NA
CDR3 DNA: TGTGCCAGCCACACAGTGAACACTGAAGCTTTCTTT
CDR3 protein: CASHTVNTEAFF

clone size: NA
V gene: TRBV28
J gene: TRBJ2-2
D gene: NA
CDR3 DNA: TGTGCCAGCAATCTAGGCTTGGGGGAGCTGTTTTTT
CDR3 protein: CASNLGLGELFF

clone size: NA
V gene: TRBV7-2
J gene: TRBJ2-5
D gene: TRBD1
CDR3 DNA: TGTGCCAGCAGCTTTGACAGGGGGGAGACCCAGTACTTC
CDR3 protein: CASSFDRGETQYF

clone size: NA
V gene: TRBV5-1
J gene: TRBJ2-2
D gene: NA
CDR3 DNA: TGCGCCCCCCCCGAGGCGGGACGTACCGGGGAGCTGTTTTTT
CDR3 protein: CAPPEAGRTGELFF

clone size: NA
V gene: TRBV5-1
J gene: TRBJ2-5
D gene: TRBD1
CDR3 DNA: TGCGCCAGCAGCGGGACAGGGACGGCGCGGGGAGAGACCCAGTACTTC
CDR3 protein: CASSGTGTARGETQYF

clone size: few
V gene: TRBV6-5
J gene: TRBJ2-7
D gene: TRBD2
CDR3 DNA: TGTGCCAGCTTTACTAGCGCTACCTACGAGCAGTACTTC
CDR3 protein: CASFTSATYEQYF

clone size: NA
V gene: TRBV30
J gene: TRBJ1-3
D gene: NA
CDR3 DNA: TGTGCCTCGCCCGACGGAGTCCTAGGAAACACCATATATTTT
CDR3 protein: CASPDGVLGNTIYF

clone size: NA
V gene: TRBV5-1
J gene: TRBJ1-1
D gene: TRBD1
CDR3 DNA: TGCGCCAGCAGCGTTACAGGGGGTGTCACTGAAGCTTTCTTT
CDR3 protein: CASSVTGGVTEAFF

clone size: NA
V gene: TRBV7-2
J gene: TRBJ2-3
D gene: NA
CDR3 DNA: TGTGCCAGCAGCCCCCGGGGAACCACAGATACGCAGTATTTT
CDR3 protein: CASSPRGTTDTQYF

clone size: NA
V gene: TRBV6-1
J gene: TRBJ1-3
D gene: TRBD1
CDR3 DNA: TGTGCCAGCAGTGAACCGACAGGGTATCGGTATTTT
CDR3 protein: CASSEPTGYRYF